Sequencing of this T cell receptor (beta chain) was carried out in a study of blood T cell repertoires in COVID-19. At the level of the study: The samples span acute and convalescent COVID-19 from the United States, Italy and Spain.

CDR3 size: 14 residues. V lost 5 bases to trimming and J lost 8 bases; unmatched junction nucleotides: 11. CDR1 SGHTA and CDR2 FQGTGA come from the germline V gene. This clone appeared once. Under the authors' procedure: Amplification of reference gene primers was used by the study to estimate nucleated cell counts. Repertoires were generated with immunoSEQ multiplex PCR, while TCRdb's copy carries only in-frame clones and drops some. From that table come the V and J calls and clone size; the DNA was used to work out D and trimming. The sample has approximately 150,000 clones; about three quarters are singletons.

The sequence came from a man between 50 and 59 years old with acute or convalescent COVID-19. The chain carries TRBV7-3 and TRBJ1-1; 7 nucleotides match TRBD1. The material sequenced was peripheral blood. The CDR3 nucleotides are TGTGCCAGCAGCAGACAACAGGGGTTTGGCGAAGCTTTCTTT. Its protein is CASSRQQGFGEAFF.